Below, 21 T cell receptor beta chains from the same sample are listed, as sequenced in a study of T cell changes during pregnancy in multiple sclerosis. Here immunoSEQ multiplex PCR was the method, and the copy in TCRdb shows in-frame clones only, minus some. The sample yields 80,000 to 95,000 clones, around 95% seen once. Sequencing used peripheral blood, obtained in the third trimester of pregnancy. All receptors derive from a female donor in good health, enrolled as a control in a pregnancy study.

The chain couples TRBV15 to TRBJ1-4, with TRBD1 matching 7 bases. V trimming: 0 bases; J trimming: 5 bases; junction bases outside the gene matches: 3. There are 15 residues in the CDR3. Germline values: CDR1 LNHNV, CDR2 YYDKDF (reference sequence). The CDR3 nucleotides are TGTGCCACCAGCAGAGACCCAGGGGGGAATGAAAAACTGTTTTTT. Protein: CATSRDPGGNEKLFF.

This chain links TRBV4-1 with TRBJ1-2; the match to TRBD1 covers 11 bases. The CDR3 is 15 amino acids. The V segment lost 3 bases and the J segment 6 bases; nucleotides outside the gene matches: 6. Germline V gives CDR1 MGHRA, CDR2 YSYEKL. The CDR3 DNA reads TGCGCCAGCAGCCAGAGGGACAGGGGGGAGGATGGCTACACCTTC. This translates into CASSQRDRGEDGYTF.

This chain connects TRBV2 to TRBJ2-1; tentatively, D is TRBD1 (6 bases). This CDR3 comprises 13 residues. Looked up from germline, CDR1 is SNHLY and CDR2 is FYNNEI. The ends were cut back, 7 bases at V and 5 bases at J, with 12 bases in the middle. In DNA form, the CDR3 reads TGTGCCAGCAAGTATGGACAGAACAATGAGCAGTTCTTC. Protein sequence: CASKYGQNNEQFF. Full variable domain (outside the CDR3, taken from reference TRBV2 and TRBJ2-1): EPEVTQTPSHQVTQMGQEVILRCVPISNHLYFYWYRQILGQKVEFLVSFYNNEISEKSEIFDDQFSVERPDGSNFTLKIRSTKLEDSAMYFCASKYGQNNEQFFGPGTRLTVL.

The CDR3 spells CASNSDRGEQPQHF. CDR3 sequence (DNA): TGTGCCAGCAATTCGGACAGGGGGGAACAGCCCCAGCATTTT. The chain links TRBV2 to TRBJ1-5; TRBD1 matches 10 bases. This CDR3 contains 14 residues. The junction had 7 bases not matched to a gene; V was cut back by 7 bases and J by 7 bases. Germline V gene lookup returns CDR1 SNHLY and CDR2 FYNNEI.

CDR3 region: CASSLNNGLTGTQYF. The CDR3 DNA reads as TGCGCCAGCAGCTTGAATAACGGGTTGACTGGGACCCAGTACTTC. The chain recombines TRBV5-1 with TRBJ2-5; no clear D. With 1 base removed from V and 7 bases from J, the gap between germline ends came to 17 bases. This CDR3 is 15 amino acids long. The germline V gene encodes CDR1 SGHRS and CDR2 YFSETQ.

The gene calls are TRBV28 and TRBJ1-5, with D tentatively TRBD1 (5 bases). The ends were cut back, 1 base at V and 7 bases at J, with 14 bases in the middle. The CDR3 is 15 amino acids. Germline V lookup: CDR1 MDHEN, CDR2 SYDVKM. The CDR3 nucleotides read TGTGCCAGCAGTTTATTGGGGGGGAGTTACCAGCCCCAGCATTTT. This translates into CASSLLGGSYQPQHF.

The chain is built from TRBV10-3 and TRBJ2-6; D call uncertain. The length of the CDR3 is 14 residues. CDR1 and CDR2 (germline): ENHRY, SYGVKD. The V end was cut by 3 bases, the J end by 0 bases, with 3 bases between. Here the CDR3 reads CAISDNSGANVLTF. In nucleotides, the CDR3 is TGTGCCATCAGTGACAACTCTGGGGCCAACGTCCTGACTTTC.

The chain employs TRBV2 and TRBJ2-1; 9 nucleotides agree with TRBD2. The CDR3 has 15 residues. Germline V gives CDR1 SNHLY, CDR2 FYNNEI. The trim removed 6 bases at V and 8 bases at J, leaving 11 bases unmatched. The CDR3 bases are TGTGCCAGCAGCTTTAGCGGGAGAGCTTCGGATGAGCAGTTCTTC. Translation gives CASSFSGRASDEQFF.

This chain uses TRBV18 with TRBJ2-2; the D gene is possibly TRBD1 (6 bases). V shed 5 bases and J shed 9 bases, with 7 bases lying between them. The CDR3 spans 11 residues. The V gene's germline CDR1 is KGHSH and CDR2 LQKENI. In DNA form, the CDR3 reads TGTGCCAGCTCAAGGGACAGGGAGCTGTTTTTT. This sequence encodes CASSRDRELFF.

The CDR3 nucleotides read TGTGCCAGTAGTGCCGGGACAGGGCACTACGAGCAGTACTTC. It encodes CASSAGTGHYEQYF. This chain joins TRBV19 and TRBJ2-7; 9 nucleotides line up with TRBD1. CDR1 and CDR2 from the germline V gene are LNHDA and SQIVND (reference sequence). This CDR3 region has 14 residues. V lost 5 bases, J lost 3 bases, and 5 bases stayed unmatched.

V usage is TRBV27 and J usage is TRBJ2-3; 15 positions match TRBD2. Germline CDR1 reads MNHEY; CDR2 reads SMNVEV (reference sequence). CDR3 length equals 18 residues. J was trimmed by 4 bases and V by 6 bases; bases with no gene match: 11. DNA for the CDR3: TGTGCCAGCAGCCACGCCGGGACTAGCGGGAGGATCCCAGATACGCAGTATTTT. This encodes CASSHAGTSGRIPDTQYF.

This rearrangement joins TRBV2 to TRBJ2-1; tentative D call: TRBD2 (5 bases). Germline assignment: CDR1 SNHLY and CDR2 FYNNEI. Trimming cost V 7 bases and J 4 bases, with 14 bases left between them. The CDR3 consists of 14 residues. The CDR3 sequence: CASKVGEIYNEQFF. The CDR3 DNA is TGTGCCAGCAAGGTGGGAGAGATTTACAATGAGCAGTTCTTC.

The rearrangement joins TRBV15 to TRBJ2-1, with TRBD1 matching 7 bases. The V segment lost 5 bases and the J segment 6 bases; nucleotides outside the gene matches: 4. Germline CDR1 is LNHNV and CDR2 is YYDKDF (reference sequence). The CDR3 sequence is 13 residues long. CDR3 amino acids: CATSSRQGNEQFF. For the CDR3, the DNA is TGTGCCACCAGCTCCCGACAGGGCAATGAGCAGTTCTTC.

The rearrangement joins TRBV27 to TRBJ1-4; possibly TRBD1 for D (5 bases). The V end lost 5 bases, the J end lost 3 bases, and 13 bases lay between the germline ends. Per the germline V gene, CDR1 is MNHEY and CDR2 is SMNVEV (reference sequence). This CDR3 spans 15 amino acids. In nucleotides, the CDR3 is TGTGCCAGCAGTGCCCAGGGATTAGCTAATGAAAAACTGTTTTTT. Translating it yields CASSAQGLANEKLFF.

V gene TRBV5-5 combines with J gene TRBJ2-7; 8 bases map to TRBD1. Trimming took 4 bases from V and 5 from J; bases not matched to a gene: 8. This CDR3 region has 14 residues. Germline values: CDR1 SGHKS, CDR2 YYEKEE (reference sequence). In DNA form, the CDR3 reads TGTGCCAGCAGCATTGACAGGGGAGTGAACGAGCAGTACTTC. This encodes CASSIDRGVNEQYF.

V is TRBV6-5 and J is TRBJ1-1; weak D call: TRBD1 (6 bases). The CDR3 extends over 16 amino acids. In germline, CDR1 is MNHEY, CDR2 SVGAGI. V gave up 2 bases and J gave up 5 bases, with 18 bases separating them. The CDR3: CASSYDRSPSLTEAFF. The CDR3 DNA follows: TGTGCCAGCAGTTACGACAGGAGCCCATCGTTGACTGAAGCTTTCTTT.

The chain links TRBV9 to TRBJ2-4; D possibly corresponds to TRBD2 (6 bases). The V gene's germline CDR1 is SGDLS and CDR2 YYNGEE. CDR3 size: 14 residues. V lost 0 bases to trimming and J lost 3 bases, with 7 bases between them. Written as DNA, the CDR3 is TGTGCCAGCAGCGTAGGGGGGGACAAAAACATTCAGTACTTC. This encodes CASSVGGDKNIQYF.

The chain joins TRBV21-1 to TRBJ2-1; the DNA was not used to check the table's D call, TRBD1. TRBV21-1 is annotated as a pseudogene. The length of the CDR3 is 16 residues. In nucleotides, the CDR3 is TGTGCCAGCAGCAAAGGAGTTCGGCAGGTGTACAATGAGCAGTTCTTC. This codes for CASSKGVRQVYNEQFF.

The V call is TRBV7-2, the J call TRBJ1-4; tentative D call: TRBD1 (6 bases). The germline gives CDR1 SGHTA, CDR2 FQGNSA. This CDR3 contains 13 residues. The V end was cut by 4 bases, the J end by 6 bases, with 9 bases between. CDR3 DNA: TGTGCCAGCAGCTCCCGGACAGATGAAAAACTGTTTTTT. Residues: CASSSRTDEKLFF. Together with reference TRBV7-2 and TRBJ1-4, the CDR3 gives the full variable domain: GAGVSQSPSNKVTEKGKDVELRCDPISGHTALYWYRQSLGQGLEFLIYFQGNSAPDKSGLPSDRFSAERTGGSVSTLTIQRTQQEDSAVYLCASSSRTDEKLFFGSGTQLSVL.

The chain joins TRBV27 to TRBJ2-7; D ambiguous. The CDR3 length is 12 residues. Trimming took off 4 bases at V and 1 base at J, with 5 bases between the two ends. Germline V CDR1 and CDR2: MNHEY, SMNVEV (reference sequence). For the CDR3, the DNA is TGTGCCAGCAGTTCCTTATCCTACGAGCAGTACTTC. It yields the protein CASSSLSYEQYF.

The chain employs TRBV29-1 and TRBJ2-3, with 11 bases fitting TRBD2. This CDR3 spans 12 amino acids. Germline V lookup: CDR1 SQVTM, CDR2 ANQGSEA. The CDR3 region is CSTSGSSDTQYF. CDR3 DNA: TGCAGTACTAGCGGGAGCTCAGATACGCAGTATTTT.